Below, 20 T cell receptor beta chains from the same sample are listed, as sequenced in a study of blood T cells in healthy people across ages. With a J-beta primer mix and a sample-barcoded 5' primer, a second PCR ran about 7 to 11 cycles. Each CDR3 protein is one row after TCRdb ran MiXCR on the 5' RACE reads. This sample carries under 2,000,000 distinct CDR3 sequences, around half of them seen once, and the ten largest clones take roughly 2%. Sequencing was performed on blood. The receptors derive from a woman aged 35 to 49 in good health.

The CDR3 sequence is CASSPGVGGIYGYTF. The CDR3 coding sequence is TGCGCCAGCAGCCCCGGCGTGGGGGGAATCTATGGCTACACCTTC. The chain recombines TRBV4-3 with TRBJ1-2, with TRBD1 as a possible D gene (5 bases). Germline assignment: CDR1 LGHNA and CDR2 YSLEER. Trimming took 4 bases from V and 4 from J, leaving 16 bases between them. CDR3 length: 15 residues.

The J gene is TRBJ2-3, the V gene TRBV20-1; D unclear. V was clipped by 7 bases and J by 1 base, with 9 bases between them. This CDR3 spans 12 amino acids. The germline gives CDR1 DFQATT, CDR2 SNEGSKA (reference sequence). CDR3 DNA: TGCAGTGGGGTAGGGCGCACAGATACGCAGTATTTT. Protein sequence: CSGVGRTDTQYF.

This chain links TRBV5-1 with TRBJ2-4; 9 nucleotides match TRBD1. Matching the DNA end better, TRBJ2-7 makes the J call doubtful. The CDR3 length is 15 residues. Germline V gives CDR1 SGHRS, CDR2 YFSETQ. CDR3 in amino acids: CASSTGGELNYEQYF. CDR3 coding DNA: TGCGCCAGCAGCACAGGGGGCGAATTGAACTACGAGCAGTACTTC.

The gene calls are TRBV27 and TRBJ1-6; 7 positions match TRBD1. Germline values: CDR1 MNHEY, CDR2 SMNVEV (reference sequence). The CDR3 loop spans 16 amino acids. The V gene end was trimmed by 5 bases and the J gene end by 6 bases; junction bases not matched to a gene: 10. As DNA, the CDR3 is TGTGCCAGCAGTCCCACCCAGACAGGGCTTAATTCACCCCTCCACTTT. Protein: CASSPTQTGLNSPLHF.

This chain joins TRBV29-1 and TRBJ2-3, with D unclear. The CDR3 is 13 residues long. Germline CDR1 is SQVTM and CDR2 is ANQGSEA. The ends were cut back, 8 bases at V and 2 bases at J, with 14 bases in the middle. CDR3 protein: CSLYLRYTDTQYF. The DNA for the CDR3 is TGCAGCTTATATCTTCGGTACACAGATACGCAGTATTTT.

The rearrangement joins TRBV4-3 to TRBJ2-7; 9 positions match TRBD2. Germline CDR1 LGHNA, CDR2 YSLEER. The CDR3 consists of 15 residues. V gave up 2 bases and J gave up 2 bases; unmatched junction bases: 4. CDR3 residues: CASSQRAGGPYEQYF. DNA for the CDR3: TGCGCCAGCAGCCAACGAGCGGGGGGTCCCTACGAGCAGTACTTC.

The chain links TRBV7-8 to TRBJ2-1, with unresolved D. CDR1 is SGHVS and CDR2 is FQNEAQ in the germline V gene. CDR3 length: 12 amino acids. The V and J ends lost 1 base and 8 bases respectively, with 6 bases between them. As DNA, the CDR3 is TGTGCCAGCAGCTTAGACTTCTATGAGCAGTTCTTC. Translating gives CASSLDFYEQFF.

This clonotype was found once. The chain recombines TRBV6-5 with TRBJ2-5; D unresolved. Gene TRBJ2-7 matches the end of the DNA better, so the J call may be wrong. Germline assignment: CDR1 MNHEY and CDR2 SVGAGI. The CDR3 has 12 residues. The CDR3 reads CASRVTDYEQYF. CDR3 coding DNA: TGTGCCAGCAGAGTGACGGACTACGAGCAGTACTTC.

At least ten counts were recorded for this clonotype. The rearrangement uses TRBV6-5 and TRBJ2-3; weak D call: TRBD2 (6 bases). The CDR3 consists of 13 residues. Trimming shortened V by 6 bases and J by 7 bases, and 14 bases separated the two germline ends. In germline, CDR1 is MNHEY, CDR2 SVGAGI. Here the CDR3 DNA reads TGTGCCAGCAGAAACGGGGGTGCCTATACGCAGTATTTT. This gives the protein CASRNGGAYTQYF.

This clonotype was seen a handful of times. V usage is TRBV4-3 and J usage is TRBJ2-1, with unresolved D. V shed 0 bases and J shed 9 bases, with 15 bases lying between them. The length of the CDR3 is 15 residues. Germline lookup yields CDR1 LGHNA and CDR2 YSLEER. CDR3 sequence: CASSQDSKKGSEQFF. The CDR3 DNA is TGCGCCAGCAGCCAAGATTCCAAGAAAGGAAGTGAGCAGTTCTTC.

This clonotype was seen only once. This sequence joins TRBV4-1 and TRBJ1-2, with D perhaps matching TRBD1 (6 bases). In germline, CDR1 is MGHRA, CDR2 YSYEKL. The length of the CDR3 is 14 residues. Trimming took 3 bases from V and 7 from J, leaving 15 bases between them. DNA for the CDR3: TGCGCCAGCAGCCAGACTACAGGGTACGGTGGCTACACCTTC. Amino acids: CASSQTTGYGGYTF.

The rearrangement joins TRBV10-1 to TRBJ1-6; D uncertain. Trimming took off 6 bases at V and 10 bases at J, with 16 bases between the two ends. CDR3 length: 14 amino acids. CDR1 is WNHNN, CDR2 SYGVQD, per germline (reference sequence). The CDR3 reads CASSSQVVGSPLHF. The CDR3 region has the DNA TGCGCCAGCAGCTCACAAGTCGTGGGCTCACCCCTCCACTTT.

This clonotype came up a few times. The chain uses TRBV27 and TRBJ2-5; D gene ambiguous. This CDR3 contains 13 residues. Trimming stripped 1 base from V and 3 bases from J, with 6 bases between. Germline V lookup: CDR1 MNHEY, CDR2 SMNVEV (reference sequence). CDR3 in amino acids: CASSLWAKETQYF. Here the CDR3 DNA reads TGTGCCAGCAGTTTATGGGCCAAAGAGACCCAGTACTTC.

This rearrangement joins TRBV7-2 to TRBJ1-2; D is unclear. The CDR3 totals 13 residues. Trimming removed 2 bases from V and 8 bases from J, with 12 bases in between. CDR1 and CDR2 from the germline V gene are SGHTA and FQGNSA. In DNA form, the CDR3 reads TGTGCCAGCAGCTTATTAGCGGACGCGGGCTACACCTTC. This codes for CASSLLADAGYTF.

This chain uses TRBV6-5 with TRBJ2-5; no reliable D call. From germline, CDR1 is MNHEY and CDR2 SVGAGI. Trimming cost V 8 bases and J 5 bases, with 15 bases left between them. There are 13 residues in the CDR3. Here the CDR3 DNA reads TGTGCCAGCGGATTGGACCTAACGGAGACCCAGTACTTC. It yields the protein CASGLDLTETQYF.

This clonotype has only one observation. J is TRBJ2-1 and V is TRBV24-1; the match to TRBD2 covers 7 bases. J gave up 0 bases and V 9 bases, and 7 bases lay outside the gene matches. The length of the CDR3 is 15 residues. The germline CDR1 and CDR2 sequences are KGHDR and SFDVKD. The DNA of the CDR3 is TGTGCCACCGCGGCGGGGGTTAGCTCCTACAATGAGCAGTTCTTC. Translation gives CATAAGVSSYNEQFF.

In this sample, this clonotype turned up a few times. V gene TRBV20-1 combines with J gene TRBJ2-3; 10 nucleotides align to TRBD2. CDR1 and CDR2 from the germline V gene are DFQATT and SNEGSKA (reference sequence). The CDR3 has 17 amino acids. V shed 4 bases and J 5 bases; nucleotides not matched to a gene: 15. CDR3 nucleotides: TGCAGTGCTACCCTACGGGGCCTAGCGGGGGATATAGATACGCAGTATTTT. Translated, it gives CSATLRGLAGDIDTQYF.

Only a few counts were recorded for this clonotype. The chain joins TRBV7-2 to TRBJ2-3; D is uncertain. The germline V gene encodes CDR1 SGHTA and CDR2 FQGNSA. There are 18 residues in the CDR3. Trimming shortened V by 2 bases and J by 0 bases, and 18 bases separated the two germline ends. The CDR3 DNA sequence: TGTGCCAGCAGCTTAAGCTGGGCTGGTATCCCTAGCACAGATACGCAGTATTTT. This codes for CASSLSWAGIPSTDTQYF.

Only one count was recorded for this clonotype. V and J are TRBV5-1 and TRBJ2-1; weak D call: TRBD1 (7 bases). Gene TRBJ2-7 matches the end of the DNA better, so the J call may be wrong. Germline loops: CDR1 SGHRS, CDR2 YFSETQ. The CDR3 consists of 16 residues. CDR3 nucleotides: TGCGCCAGCAGCTTGGGAGGGGGCGGAGGGGACAATGAGCAGTACTTC. It encodes CASSLGGGGGDNEQYF.

The chain joins TRBV3-1 to TRBJ1-4; D remains ambiguous. Germline V gene data show CDR1 as LGHDT and CDR2 as YNNKEL (reference sequence). Trimming stripped 4 bases from V and 8 bases from J, with 14 bases between. The CDR3 consists of 14 residues. The CDR3 region is CASSPLAPREKLFF. The CDR3 region has the DNA TGTGCCAGCAGCCCCCTGGCCCCGAGGGAAAAACTGTTTTTT. Using reference TRBV3-1 and TRBJ1-4 for the parts outside the CDR3, the full variable domain is DTAVSQTPKYLVTQMGNDKSIKCEQNLGHDTMYWYKQDSKKFLKIMFSYNNKELIINETVPNRFSPKSPDKAHLNLHINSLELGDSAVYFCASSPLAPREKLFFGSGTQLSVL.